This T cell receptor beta chain was sequenced in a study of blood T cell repertoires in COVID-19. Study at large: Sources were T cells, B-cell-depleted T cells, or PBMCs; the material itself was cDNA or gDNA.

Trimming removed 6 bases from V and 4 bases from J; junction bases left unmatched: 5. The CDR3 has 13 residues. Original analysis: Amplified reference gene primers provided the basis for estimating nucleated cell counts. Data came from immunoSEQ multiplex PCR; TCRdb stores just in-frame clones and leaves some out. Clone size and V and J calls were adopted from that table, with D and trimming inferred from the DNA. The data hold approximately 300,000 clones, with roughly 86% observed a single time. V usage is TRBV12-3 or TRBV12-4 and J usage is TRBJ1-2; 7 bases align to TRBD1. The sequenced sample consisted of peripheral blood. This clonotype was sampled from a woman between 25 and 40 years old with COVID-19, enrolled during active disease. The CDR3 is CASRPTGAYGYTF. The CDR3 nucleotides read TGTGCCAGCAGACCTACAGGGGCCTATGGCTACACCTTC.